This T cell receptor (beta chain) was sequenced in a study of T cells in Graves' hyperthyroidism and ophthalmopathy. The CDR3 covers 17 residues. Germline assignment: CDR1 SGHAT and CDR2 FQNNGV. Unmatched junction bases numbered 9, after V lost 5 bases and J lost 0 bases. Amplification yielded TCR beta CDR3 regions, with RNA transcripts as the source. TCR CDR3 regions were first amplified by RT-PCR with HTBI primers. TCRdb reprocessed the multiplex PCR reads with MiXCR, giving one entry per CDR3 protein. The sample lists approximately 400,000 distinct CDR3 sequences, about a sixth occurring once. Diagnoses rested on clinical symptoms, serum thyroxine and TRAb, thyroid ultrasound and orbital computed tomography.

This chain joins TRBV11-2 and TRBJ2-3, with 9 nucleotides matching TRBD2. Material for sequencing was blood. The TCR sequence derives from a woman between 18 and 29 years old with Graves' hyperthyroidism. CDR3 protein: CASSHRGLAGSTDTQYF. As DNA, the CDR3 is TGTGCCAGCAGCCACCGGGGGCTAGCGGGGAGCACAGATACGCAGTATTTT.